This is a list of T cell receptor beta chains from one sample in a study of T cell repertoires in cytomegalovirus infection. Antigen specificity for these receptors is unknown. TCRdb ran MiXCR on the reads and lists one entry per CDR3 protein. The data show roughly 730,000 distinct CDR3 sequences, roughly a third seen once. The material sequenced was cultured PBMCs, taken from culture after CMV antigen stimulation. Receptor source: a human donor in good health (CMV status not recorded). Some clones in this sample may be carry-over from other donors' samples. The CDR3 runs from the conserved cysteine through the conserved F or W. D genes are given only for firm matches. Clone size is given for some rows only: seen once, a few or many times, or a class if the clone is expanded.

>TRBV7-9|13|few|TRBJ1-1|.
CASSLSGVSEAFF
TGTGCCAGCAGCTTGAGCGGGGTGAGTGAAGCTTTCTTT
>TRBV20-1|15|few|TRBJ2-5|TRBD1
CSARRTGPYQETQYF
TGCAGTGCTAGAAGGACAGGGCCGTACCAAGAGACCCAGTACTTC
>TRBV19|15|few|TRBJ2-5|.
CASNYRDSPFGAQYF
TGTGCCAGTAACTACCGGGACTCCCCCTTTGGGGCCCAGTACTTC
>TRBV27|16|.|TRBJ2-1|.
CASSLSTGVPYNEQFF
TGTGCCAGCAGTTTATCGACTGGGGTTCCCTACAATGAGCAGTTCTTC
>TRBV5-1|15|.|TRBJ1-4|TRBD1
CASSPTGFPNEKLFF
TGCGCCAGCAGCCCGACAGGGTTTCCTAATGAAAAACTGTTTTTT
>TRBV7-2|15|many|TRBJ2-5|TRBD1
CASSLGQGFGETQYF
TGTGCCAGCAGCTTGGGACAGGGCTTCGGGGAGACCCAGTACTTC
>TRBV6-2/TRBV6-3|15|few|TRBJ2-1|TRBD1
CASSWDRVNWNEQFF
TGTGCCAGCAGTTGGGACAGGGTTAATTGGAATGAGCAGTTCTTC
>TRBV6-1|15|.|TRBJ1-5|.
CARSESQGPNQPQHF
TGTGCCAGAAGTGAATCTCAGGGTCCTAATCAGCCCCAGCATTTT
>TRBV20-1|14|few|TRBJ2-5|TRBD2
CSARSGTIKETQYF
TGCAGTGCTAGATCGGGGACTATTAAAGAGACCCAGTACTTC
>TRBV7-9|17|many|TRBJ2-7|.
CASSPGPGSPEQYEQYF
TGTGCCAGCAGCCCTGGCCCGGGATCCCCGGAACAATACGAGCAGTACTTC
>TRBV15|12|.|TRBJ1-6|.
CATSVRNSPLHF
TGTGCCACCAGCGTCAGGAATTCACCCCTCCACTTT
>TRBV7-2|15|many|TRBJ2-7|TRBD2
CASSKLAAVSYEQYF
TGTGCCAGCAGCAAACTAGCGGCAGTCTCCTACGAGCAGTACTTC
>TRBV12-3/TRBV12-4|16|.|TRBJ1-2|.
CASWGGTDRIGYGYTF
TGTGCCAGCTGGGGGGGGACGGACCGTATTGGCTATGGCTACACCTTC
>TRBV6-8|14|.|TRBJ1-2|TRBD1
CASREDRANYGYTF
TGTGCCAGCAGGGAAGACAGGGCTAACTATGGCTACACCTTC
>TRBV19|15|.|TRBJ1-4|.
CASNWRIATNEKLFF
TGTGCCAGTAATTGGAGAATTGCAACTAATGAAAAACTGTTTTTT
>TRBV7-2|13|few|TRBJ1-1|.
CASSRSENTEAFF
TGTGCCAGCAGCCGGAGTGAGAACACTGAAGCTTTCTTT
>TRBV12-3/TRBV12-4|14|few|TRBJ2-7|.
CASSLTLLGYEQYF
TGTGCCAGCAGTTTGACTCTTCTCGGCTACGAGCAGTACTTC
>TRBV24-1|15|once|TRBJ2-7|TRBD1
CATRGPGQGTYEQYF
TGTGCCACCAGGGGTCCGGGACAGGGGACCTACGAGCAGTACTTC
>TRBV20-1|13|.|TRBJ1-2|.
CSVQVGGAGGYTF
TGCAGTGTCCAAGTGGGGGGCGCGGGGGGCTACACCTTC
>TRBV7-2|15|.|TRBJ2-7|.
CASRWGVATPYEQYF
TGTGCCAGCAGATGGGGGGTAGCGACACCCTACGAGCAGTACTTC
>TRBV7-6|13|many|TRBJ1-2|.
CASSLGPVYGYTF
TGTGCCAGCAGCTTAGGGCCAGTCTATGGCTACACCTTC
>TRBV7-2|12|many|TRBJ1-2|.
CASSPGLRHHTF
TGTGCCAGCAGCCCGGGTCTACGACACCACACCTTC
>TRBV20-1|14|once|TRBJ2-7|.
CSALQVAGRYEQYF
TGCAGTGCTCTACAGGTCGCCGGACGCTACGAGCAGTACTTC
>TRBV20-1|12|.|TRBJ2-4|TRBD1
CSARSQGNIQYF
TGCAGTGCTAGATCACAGGGGAACATTCAGTACTTC
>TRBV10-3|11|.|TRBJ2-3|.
CAIRAGNTQYF
TGTGCCATCAGGGCCGGGAATACGCAGTATTTT
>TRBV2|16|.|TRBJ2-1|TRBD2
CASSVRLAGDENEQFF
TGTGCCAGCAGTGTTAGGCTAGCGGGGGATGAGAATGAGCAGTTCTTC
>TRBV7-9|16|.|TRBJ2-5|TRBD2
CASSTGLAGVSETQYF
TGTGCCAGCAGCACCGGACTAGCGGGAGTAAGCGAGACCCAGTACTTC
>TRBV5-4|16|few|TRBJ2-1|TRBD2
CASSFAGLAGVNEQFF
TGTGCCAGCAGCTTCGCCGGACTAGCGGGAGTCAATGAGCAGTTCTTC
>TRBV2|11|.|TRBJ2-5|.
CASNAEETQYF
TGTGCCAGCAATGCAGAAGAGACCCAGTACTTC
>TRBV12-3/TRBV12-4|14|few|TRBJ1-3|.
CASSPPGMVDTIYF
TGTGCCAGCAGCCCCCCCGGGATGGTAGACACCATATATTTT
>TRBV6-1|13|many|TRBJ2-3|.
CASSEALPDTQYF
TGTGCCAGCAGTGAGGCGCTACCAGATACGCAGTATTTT
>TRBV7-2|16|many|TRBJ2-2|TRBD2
CASSPFLAGVGGELFF
TGTGCCAGCAGCCCATTCCTAGCGGGAGTTGGCGGGGAGCTGTTTTTT
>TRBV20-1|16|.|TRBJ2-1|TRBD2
CSASSLREGRFNEQFF
TGCAGTGCTAGTTCTTTGCGGGAGGGCCGCTTCAATGAGCAGTTCTTC
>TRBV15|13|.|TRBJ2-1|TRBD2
CASREGGRNEQFF
TGTGCCTCCAGGGAGGGAGGGAGGAATGAGCAGTTCTTC
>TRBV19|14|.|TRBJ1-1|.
CASCFDRQGTEAFF
TGTGCCAGTTGCTTTGACAGGCAAGGGACTGAAGCTTTCTTT
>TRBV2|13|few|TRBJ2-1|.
CASSPSVGVKQFF
TGTGCCAGCAGCCCTTCGGTTGGGGTCAAGCAGTTCTTC
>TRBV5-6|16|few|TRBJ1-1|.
CASRWGAESQNTEAFF
TGTGCCAGCCGCTGGGGCGCCGAGTCCCAGAACACTGAAGCTTTCTTT
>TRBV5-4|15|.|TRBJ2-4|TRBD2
CASSLVGEGKNIQYF
TGTGCCAGCAGCTTGGTAGGGGAGGGGAAAAACATTCAGTACTTC
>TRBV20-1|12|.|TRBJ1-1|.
CSASPGHTEAFF
TGCAGTGCTAGTCCAGGGCACACTGAAGCTTTCTTT
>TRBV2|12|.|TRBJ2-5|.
CARRGDEETQYF
TGTGCCAGGAGGGGAGATGAAGAGACCCAGTACTTC
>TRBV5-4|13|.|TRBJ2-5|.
CASSLTGEATQYF
TGTGCCAGCAGCTTGACAGGGGAGGCGACCCAGTACTTC
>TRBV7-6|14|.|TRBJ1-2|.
CASSAPGEHYGYTF
TGTGCCAGCAGCGCACCAGGGGAACACTATGGCTACACCTTC
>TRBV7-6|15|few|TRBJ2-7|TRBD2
CASTVGASGTYEQYF
TGTGCCAGCACCGTAGGGGCTAGCGGGACCTACGAGCAGTACTTC
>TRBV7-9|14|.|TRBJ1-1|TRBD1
CASSWTGSGTEAFF
TGTGCCAGCAGCTGGACAGGGTCCGGCACTGAAGCTTTCTTT
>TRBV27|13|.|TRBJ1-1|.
CASAPGRFTEAFF
TGTGCCAGCGCACCGGGACGATTCACTGAAGCTTTCTTT
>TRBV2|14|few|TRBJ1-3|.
CATRPTVSGNTIYF
TGTGCCACCAGACCCACGGTCTCTGGAAACACCATATATTTT
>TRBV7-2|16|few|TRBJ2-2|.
CASSLNPGVDTGELFF
TGTGCCAGCAGCTTAAACCCCGGGGTTGACACCGGGGAGCTGTTTTTT
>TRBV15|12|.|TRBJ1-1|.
CATSRDRDEAFF
TGTGCCACCAGCAGAGATCGGGACGAAGCTTTCTTT